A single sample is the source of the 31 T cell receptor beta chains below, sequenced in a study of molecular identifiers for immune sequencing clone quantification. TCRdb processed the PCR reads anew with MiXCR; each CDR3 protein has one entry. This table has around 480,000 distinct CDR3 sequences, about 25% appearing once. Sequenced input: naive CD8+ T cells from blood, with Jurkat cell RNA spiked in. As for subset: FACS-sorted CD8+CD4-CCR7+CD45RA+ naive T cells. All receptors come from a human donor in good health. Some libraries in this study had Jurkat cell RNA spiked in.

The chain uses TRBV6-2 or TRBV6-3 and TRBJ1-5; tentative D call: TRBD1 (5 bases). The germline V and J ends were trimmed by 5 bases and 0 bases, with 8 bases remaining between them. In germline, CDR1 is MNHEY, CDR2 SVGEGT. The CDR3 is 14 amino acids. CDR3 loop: CASSTQVSNQPQHF. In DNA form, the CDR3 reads TGTGCCAGCAGTACACAGGTTAGCAATCAGCCCCAGCATTTT.

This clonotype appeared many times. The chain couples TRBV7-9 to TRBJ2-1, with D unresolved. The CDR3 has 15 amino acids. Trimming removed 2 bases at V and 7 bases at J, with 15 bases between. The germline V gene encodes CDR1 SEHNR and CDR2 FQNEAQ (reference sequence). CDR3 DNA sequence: TGTGCCAGCAGCTTATTCGACCGAGCAGATAATGAGCAGTTCTTC. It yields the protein CASSLFDRADNEQFF. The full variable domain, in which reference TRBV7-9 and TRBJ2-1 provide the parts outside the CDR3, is DTGVSQNPRHKITKRGQNVTFRCDPISEHNRLYWYRQTLGQGPEFLTYFQNEAQLEKSRLLSDRFSAERPKGSFSTLEIQRTEQGDSAMYLCASSLFDRADNEQFFGPGTRLTVL.

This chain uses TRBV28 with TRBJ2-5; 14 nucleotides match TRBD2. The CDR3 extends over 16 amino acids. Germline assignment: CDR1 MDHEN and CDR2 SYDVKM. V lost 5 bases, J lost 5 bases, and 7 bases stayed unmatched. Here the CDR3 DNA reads TGTGCCAGCAGTCCCGGGACTAGCGGGAGAGGGGAGACCCAGTACTTC. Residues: CASSPGTSGRGETQYF.

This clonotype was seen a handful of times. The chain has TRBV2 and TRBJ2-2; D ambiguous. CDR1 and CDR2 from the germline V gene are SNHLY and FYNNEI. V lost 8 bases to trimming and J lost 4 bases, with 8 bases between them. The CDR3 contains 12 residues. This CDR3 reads CASFKSTGELFF. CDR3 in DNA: TGTGCCAGCTTCAAGAGCACCGGGGAGCTGTTTTTT.

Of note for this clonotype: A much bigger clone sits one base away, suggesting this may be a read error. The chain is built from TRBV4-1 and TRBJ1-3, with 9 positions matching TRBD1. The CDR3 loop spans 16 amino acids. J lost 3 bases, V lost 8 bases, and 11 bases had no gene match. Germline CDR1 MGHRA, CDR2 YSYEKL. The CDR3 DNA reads TGCGCCAGCCGCGAGGGACAGGGAATAGATGGAAACACCATATATTTT. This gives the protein CASREGQGIDGNTIYF.

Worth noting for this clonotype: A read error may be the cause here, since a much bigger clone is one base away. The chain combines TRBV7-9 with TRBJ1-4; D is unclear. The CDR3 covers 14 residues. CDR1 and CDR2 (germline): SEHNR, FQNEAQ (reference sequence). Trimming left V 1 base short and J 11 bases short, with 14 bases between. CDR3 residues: CASSLEYQRDKLFF. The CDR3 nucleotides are TGTGCCAGCAGCTTAGAATATCAGCGTGATAAACTGTTTTTT.

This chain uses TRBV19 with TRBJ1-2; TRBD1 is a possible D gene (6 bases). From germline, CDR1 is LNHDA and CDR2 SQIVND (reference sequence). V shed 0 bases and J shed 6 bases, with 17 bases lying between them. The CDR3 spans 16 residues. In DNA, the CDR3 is TGTGCCAGTAGTATAGAAACTGGGACAAGGATCGATGGCTACACCTTC. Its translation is CASSIETGTRIDGYTF.

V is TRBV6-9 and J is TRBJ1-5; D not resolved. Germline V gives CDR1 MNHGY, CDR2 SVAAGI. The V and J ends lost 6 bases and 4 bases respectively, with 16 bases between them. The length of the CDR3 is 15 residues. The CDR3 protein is CASRPRRSHNQPQHF. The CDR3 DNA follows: TGTGCCAGCAGACCTCGTAGGAGTCATAATCAGCCCCAGCATTTT.

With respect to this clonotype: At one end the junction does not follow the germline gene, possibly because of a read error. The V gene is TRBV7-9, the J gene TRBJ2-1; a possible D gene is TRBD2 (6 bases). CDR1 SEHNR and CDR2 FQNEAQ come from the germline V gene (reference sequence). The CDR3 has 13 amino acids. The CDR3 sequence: CASTTSGHNEQVF. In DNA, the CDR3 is TGTGCCAGCACGACTAGTGGCCACAATGAGCAGGTCTTC.

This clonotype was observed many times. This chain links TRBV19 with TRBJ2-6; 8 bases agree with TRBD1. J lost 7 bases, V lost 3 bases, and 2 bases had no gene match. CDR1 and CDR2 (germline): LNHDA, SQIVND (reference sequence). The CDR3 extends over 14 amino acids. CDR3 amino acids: CASSIRGQANVLTF. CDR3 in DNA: TGTGCCAGTAGTATCAGGGGGCAAGCCAACGTCCTGACTTTC.

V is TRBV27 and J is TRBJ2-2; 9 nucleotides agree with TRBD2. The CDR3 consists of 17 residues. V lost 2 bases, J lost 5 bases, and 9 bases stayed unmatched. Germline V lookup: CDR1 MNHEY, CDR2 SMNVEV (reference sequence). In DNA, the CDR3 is TGTGCCAGCAGTTTACTCGTACCTAGCGGGAAGACCGGGGAGCTGTTTTTT. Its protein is CASSLLVPSGKTGELFF.

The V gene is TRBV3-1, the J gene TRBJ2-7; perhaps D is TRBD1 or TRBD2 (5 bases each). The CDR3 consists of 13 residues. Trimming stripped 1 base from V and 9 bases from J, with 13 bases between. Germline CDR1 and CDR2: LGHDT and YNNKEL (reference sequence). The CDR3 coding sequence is TGTGCCAGCAGCCAAGGGGACCCCAACGGGCAGTACTTC. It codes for CASSQGDPNGQYF.

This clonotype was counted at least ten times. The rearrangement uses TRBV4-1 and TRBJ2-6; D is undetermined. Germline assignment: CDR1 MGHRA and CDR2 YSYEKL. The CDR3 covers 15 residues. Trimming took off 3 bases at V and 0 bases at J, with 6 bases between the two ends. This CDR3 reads CASSQPLSGANVLTF. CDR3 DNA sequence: TGCGCCAGCAGCCAGCCGCTCTCTGGGGCCAACGTCCTGACTTTC.

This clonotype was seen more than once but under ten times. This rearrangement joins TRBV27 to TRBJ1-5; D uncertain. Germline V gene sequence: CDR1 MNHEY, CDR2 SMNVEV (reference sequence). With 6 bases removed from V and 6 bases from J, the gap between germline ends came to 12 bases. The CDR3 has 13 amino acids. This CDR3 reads CASRQGSGQPQHF. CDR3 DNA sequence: TGTGCCAGCAGACAAGGCTCGGGTCAGCCCCAGCATTTT.

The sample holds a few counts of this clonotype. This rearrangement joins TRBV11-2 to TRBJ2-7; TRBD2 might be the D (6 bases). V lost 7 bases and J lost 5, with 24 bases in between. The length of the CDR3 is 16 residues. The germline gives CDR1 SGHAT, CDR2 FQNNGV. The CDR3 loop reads CASTPGETLAVHEQYF. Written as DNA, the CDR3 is TGTGCCAGCACCCCGGGGGAGACCTTAGCGGTCCACGAGCAGTACTTC.

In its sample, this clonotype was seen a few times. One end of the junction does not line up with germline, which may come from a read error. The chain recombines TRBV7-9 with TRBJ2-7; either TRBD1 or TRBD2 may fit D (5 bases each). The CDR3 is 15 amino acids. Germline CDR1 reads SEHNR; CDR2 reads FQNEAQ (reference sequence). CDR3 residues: CASSLANRPTYEQYF. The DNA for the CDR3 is TGTGCCAGCAGCCTAGCCAACAGGCCGACCTACGAGCAGTACTTC.

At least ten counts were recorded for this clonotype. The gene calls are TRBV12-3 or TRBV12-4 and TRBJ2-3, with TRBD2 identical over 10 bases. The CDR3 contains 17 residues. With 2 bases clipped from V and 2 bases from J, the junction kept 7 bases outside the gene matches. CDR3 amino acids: CASSLLLAGSYTDTQYF. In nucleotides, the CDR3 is TGTGCCAGCAGTTTACTACTAGCGGGGTCCTACACAGATACGCAGTATTTT.

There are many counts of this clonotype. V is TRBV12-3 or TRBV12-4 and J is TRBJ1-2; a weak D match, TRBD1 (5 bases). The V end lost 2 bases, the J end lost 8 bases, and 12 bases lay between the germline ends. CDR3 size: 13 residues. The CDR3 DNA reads TGTGCCAGCAGTTTAATCAGGGCGGAGGGCTACACCTTC. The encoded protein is CASSLIRAEGYTF.

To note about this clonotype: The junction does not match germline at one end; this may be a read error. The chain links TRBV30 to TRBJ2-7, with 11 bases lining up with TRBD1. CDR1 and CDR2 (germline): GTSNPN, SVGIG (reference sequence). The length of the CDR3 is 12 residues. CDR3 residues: CASDRGLREQHF. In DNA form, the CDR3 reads TGTGCCTCGGACAGGGGGCTAAGGGAGCAGCACTTC.

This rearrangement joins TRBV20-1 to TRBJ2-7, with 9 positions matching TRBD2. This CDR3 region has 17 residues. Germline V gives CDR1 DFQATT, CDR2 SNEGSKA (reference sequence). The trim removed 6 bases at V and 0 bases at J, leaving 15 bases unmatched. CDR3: CSARGGSGGPYSYEQYF. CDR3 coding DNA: TGCAGTGCCCGCGGGGGGAGCGGGGGGCCCTACTCCTACGAGCAGTACTTC.

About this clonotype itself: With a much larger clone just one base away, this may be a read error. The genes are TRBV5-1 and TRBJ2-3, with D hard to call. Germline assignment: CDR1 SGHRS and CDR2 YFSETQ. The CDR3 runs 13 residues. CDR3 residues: CASSSPPADRQYF. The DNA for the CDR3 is TGCGCCAGCAGCTCCCCTCCCGCAGATAGGCAGTATTTT.

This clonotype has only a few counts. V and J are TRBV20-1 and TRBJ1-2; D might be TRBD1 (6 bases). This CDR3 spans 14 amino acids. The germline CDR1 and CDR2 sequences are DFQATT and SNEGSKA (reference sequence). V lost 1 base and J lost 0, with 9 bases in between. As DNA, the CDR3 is TGCAGTGCTAGAGCTCAGGGGACTAACTATGGCTACACCTTC. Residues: CSARAQGTNYGYTF.

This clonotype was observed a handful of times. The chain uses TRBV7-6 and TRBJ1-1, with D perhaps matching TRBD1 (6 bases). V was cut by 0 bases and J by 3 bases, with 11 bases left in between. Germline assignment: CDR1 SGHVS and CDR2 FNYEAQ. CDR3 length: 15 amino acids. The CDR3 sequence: CASSLAGGADTEAFF. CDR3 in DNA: TGTGCCAGCAGCTTAGCTGGGGGCGCGGACACTGAAGCTTTCTTT.

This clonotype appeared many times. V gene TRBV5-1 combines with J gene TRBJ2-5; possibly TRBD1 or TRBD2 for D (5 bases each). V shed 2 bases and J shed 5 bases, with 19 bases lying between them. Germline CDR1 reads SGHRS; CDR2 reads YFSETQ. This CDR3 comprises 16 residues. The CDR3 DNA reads TGCGCCAGCAGCTTTTGGGACGTGGGAGTTTCGGAGACCCAGTACTTC. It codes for CASSFWDVGVSETQYF.

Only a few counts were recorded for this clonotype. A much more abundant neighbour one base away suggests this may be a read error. The CDR3 is CASSPPNSREQYF. The CDR3 region has the DNA TGCGCCAGCAGCCCCCCCAACTCGAGGGAGCAGTACTTC. The chain employs TRBV4-1 and TRBJ2-7; no definite D call. Trimming took off 4 bases at V and 7 bases at J, with 14 bases between the two ends. The CDR3 is made up of 13 amino acids. CDR1 and CDR2 (germline): MGHRA, YSYEKL.

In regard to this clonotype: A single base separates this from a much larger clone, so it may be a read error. The CDR3 is CVSSLDRGLQPQHF. CDR3 nucleotide sequence: TGCGTCAGCAGCTTGGACAGGGGGCTTCAGCCCCAGCATTTT. The chain employs TRBV4-1 and TRBJ1-5, with TRBD1 matching 11 bases. The germline V gene has CDR1 MGHRA and CDR2 YSYEKL. The CDR3 runs 14 residues.

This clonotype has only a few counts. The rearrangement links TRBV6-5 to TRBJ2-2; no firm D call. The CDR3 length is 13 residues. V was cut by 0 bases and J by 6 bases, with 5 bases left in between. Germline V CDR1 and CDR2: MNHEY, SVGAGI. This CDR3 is CASSYSESGELFF. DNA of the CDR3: TGTGCCAGCAGTTACTCGGAATCCGGGGAGCTGTTTTTT.

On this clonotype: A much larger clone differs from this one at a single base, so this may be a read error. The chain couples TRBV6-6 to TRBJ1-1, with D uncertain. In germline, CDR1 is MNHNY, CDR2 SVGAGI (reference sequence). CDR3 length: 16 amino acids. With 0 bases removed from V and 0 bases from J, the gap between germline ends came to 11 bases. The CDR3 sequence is CASSYSMERMNTEAFF. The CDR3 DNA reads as TGTGCCAGCAGTTACTCGATGGAACGAATGAACACTGAAGCTTTCTTT.

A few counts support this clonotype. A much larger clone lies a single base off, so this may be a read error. The CDR3 reads CAGSLFPGQGALDTQYF. CDR3 coding DNA: TGTGCCGGCAGCTTATTTCCAGGACAGGGGGCGTTGGATACGCAGTATTTT. V and J are TRBV7-2 and TRBJ2-3; 11 bases map to TRBD1. Germline CDR1 reads SGHTA; CDR2 reads FQGNSA. The CDR3 has 17 amino acids.

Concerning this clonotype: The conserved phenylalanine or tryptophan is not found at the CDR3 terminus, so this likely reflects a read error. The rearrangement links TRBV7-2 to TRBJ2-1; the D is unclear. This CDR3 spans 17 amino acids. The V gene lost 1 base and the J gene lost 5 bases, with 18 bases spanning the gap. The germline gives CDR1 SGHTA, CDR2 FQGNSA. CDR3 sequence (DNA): TGTGCCAGCAGCTTAGTTTTTTCAGGTAGGTTGGACAATGAGCAGTTCCTC. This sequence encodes CASSLVFSGRLDNEQFL.

CDR3 region: CASSQDYGGPAPTDTQYF. CDR3 nucleotide sequence: TGTGCCAGCAGCCAAGATTACGGGGGACCTGCCCCTACAGATACGCAGTATTTT. The chain carries TRBV3-1 and TRBJ2-3; tentatively, D is TRBD2 (6 bases). V was shortened by 0 bases and J by 3 bases, with 19 bases between the two germline ends. Germline assignment: CDR1 LGHDT and CDR2 YNNKEL (reference sequence). The CDR3 contains 18 residues.